The 21 T cell receptor beta chains below were found in one sample sequenced in a study of OX40 agonist ivuxolimab in advanced cancers. Method: immunoSEQ multiplex PCR; TCRdb's copy keeps in-frame clones and lacks some. The sample has tens of thousands of clones; roughly 85% are singletons. Sequenced material: CD4+ or CD8+ T cells sorted from blood, taken in a trial of the OX40 agonist ivuxolimab. Receptors originate from an adult with an advanced solid tumor such as melanoma, head and neck, liver or kidney cancer.

CDR3 DNA sequence: TGTGCCAGCAGCTTAGTCCTCAGGGGTGACTATGGCTACACCTTC. Protein: CASSLVLRGDYGYTF. This chain joins TRBV7-8 and TRBJ1-2; TRBD1 might be the D (6 bases). Trimming took 1 base from V and 3 from J, leaving 12 bases between them. This CDR3 is built from 15 residues. CDR1 and CDR2 (germline): SGHVS, FQNEAQ.

Details on this clone: At one of its ends the junction is not consistent with the germline gene, which may arise from a read error. The chain carries TRBV18 and TRBJ1-5; 8 nucleotides match TRBD1. This CDR3 has 17 amino acids. CDR1 and CDR2 from the germline V gene are KGHSH and LQKENI. This CDR3 reads CASSPPQGANGNQPQHF. DNA for the CDR3: TGTGCCAGCTCGCCACCCCAGGGGGCGAATGGCAATCAGCCCCAGCATTTT.

The chain employs TRBV18 and TRBJ1-1, with 7 bases that match TRBD1. The CDR3 spans 15 residues. V shed 4 bases and J 3 bases; nucleotides not matched to a gene: 8. Germline CDR1 and CDR2: KGHSH and LQKENI. The CDR3 spells CASSHSLTGDTEAFF. CDR3 nucleotide sequence: TGTGCCAGCTCACACTCCTTAACAGGGGACACTGAAGCTTTCTTT.

The chain is built from TRBV5-4 and TRBJ1-2; 9 nucleotides agree with TRBD1. The CDR3 is made up of 13 amino acids. The trim removed 4 bases at V and 5 bases at J, leaving 3 bases unmatched. Germline V gene lookup returns CDR1 SGHNT and CDR2 YYREEE (reference sequence). The CDR3 DNA reads TGTGCCAGCAGCCCGGGACAGGGATATGGCTACACCTTC. Its protein is CASSPGQGYGYTF.

The chain uses TRBV27 and TRBJ1-2; the D is unclear. Germline V gene data show CDR1 as MNHEY and CDR2 as SMNVEV (reference sequence). Trimming removed 3 bases from V and 4 bases from J, with 9 bases in between. The CDR3 is 13 amino acids. This CDR3 reads CASSFLGGYGYTF. The CDR3 bases are TGTGCCAGCAGTTTCCTTGGAGGCTATGGCTACACCTTC.

The chain uses TRBV7-8 and TRBJ2-2; D possibly corresponds to TRBD1 (6 bases). There are 16 residues in the CDR3. V was trimmed by 3 bases and J by 1 base, leaving 12 bases between them. The germline gives CDR1 SGHVS, CDR2 FQNEAQ. The CDR3 DNA reads TGTGCCAGCAGCTTCGGTGCGGACAGGAACACCGGGGAGCTGTTTTTT. It is translated as CASSFGADRNTGELFF. Variable domain in full (rest from reference TRBV7-8 and TRBJ2-2): GAGVSQSPRYKVAKRGQDVALRCDPISGHVSLFWYQQALGQGPEFLTYFQNEAQLDKSGLPSDRFFAERPEGSVSTLKIQRTQQEDSAVYLCASSFGADRNTGELFFGEGSRLTVL.

J is TRBJ2-3 and V is TRBV5-1; no definite D call. V lost 3 bases to trimming and J lost 0 bases, with 8 bases between them. The CDR3 consists of 14 residues. The V gene's germline CDR1 is SGHRS and CDR2 YFSETQ. The CDR3 is CASSSAPSTDTQYF. Written as DNA, the CDR3 is TGCGCCAGCAGCTCTGCTCCTAGCACAGATACGCAGTATTTT.

This chain connects TRBV5-4 to TRBJ2-5; 9 bases agree with TRBD2. The CDR3 totals 16 residues. V lost 0 bases, J lost 4 bases, and 7 bases stayed unmatched. Per germline, CDR1 SGHNT and CDR2 YYREEE (reference sequence). CDR3 region: CASSLVPGTSRETQYF. The CDR3, as DNA: TGTGCCAGCAGCTTGGTCCCCGGGACTAGCAGAGAGACCCAGTACTTC.

The V and J genes are TRBV10-3 and TRBJ2-3; D uncertain. CDR3 length equals 13 residues. CDR1 ENHRY and CDR2 SYGVKD come from the germline V gene. Trimming pared 7 bases from V and 0 bases from J, leaving 8 bases between. The CDR3 coding sequence is TGTGCCATCACCCCTGACAGCACAGATACGCAGTATTTT. The encoded protein is CAITPDSTDTQYF.

The genes are TRBV5-6 and TRBJ1-1, with D tentatively TRBD1 (6 bases). The CDR3 runs 14 residues. The ends were cut back, 0 bases at V and 3 bases at J, with 9 bases in the middle. CDR1 SGHDT and CDR2 YYEEEE come from the germline V gene. As DNA, the CDR3 is TGTGCCAGCAGCTTGGGGGCAGGGGACACTGAAGCTTTCTTT. Amino acid sequence: CASSLGAGDTEAFF.

The rearrangement links TRBV7-8 to TRBJ2-5; 11 bases are a match to TRBD2. From germline, CDR1 is SGHVS and CDR2 FQNEAQ. V was clipped by 4 bases and J by 4 bases; unmatched bases: 17. This CDR3 spans 19 amino acids. This CDR3 is CASSSQWASGRFVSETQYF. CDR3 DNA sequence: TGTGCCAGCAGCTCCCAGTGGGCTAGCGGGAGGTTTGTGTCAGAGACCCAGTACTTC.

The chain combines TRBV11-2 with TRBJ2-5; D is undetermined. This CDR3 is 14 amino acids long. Trimming shortened V by 1 base and J by 4 bases, and 10 bases separated the two germline ends. Germline loops: CDR1 SGHAT, CDR2 FQNNGV. This CDR3 is CASSLVGVRETQYF. The CDR3 nucleotides are TGTGCCAGCAGCTTAGTGGGCGTACGAGAGACCCAGTACTTC.

The chain joins TRBV7-3 to TRBJ2-7; tentatively, D is TRBD2 (5 bases). Germline V lookup: CDR1 SGHTA, CDR2 FQGTGA. Deletions cut 5 bases from V and 1 base from J, with 9 bases between. The CDR3 contains 13 residues. DNA for the CDR3: TGTGCCAGCAGCCGGGAATGGTCCTACGAGCAGTACTTC. It yields the protein CASSREWSYEQYF.

The J gene is TRBJ1-6, the V gene TRBV18, with D perhaps matching TRBD1 (5 bases). Trimming took 2 bases from V and 5 from J, leaving 16 bases between them. Germline V gene lookup returns CDR1 KGHSH and CDR2 LQKENI. The CDR3 extends over 17 amino acids. CDR3 nucleotide sequence: TGTGCCAGCTCACCATTACCCTCGGGACTCAATAATTCACCCCTCCACTTT. This codes for CASSPLPSGLNNSPLHF.

The chain has TRBV5-1 and TRBJ1-1; D is uncertain. The germline CDR1 and CDR2 sequences are SGHRS and YFSETQ. The V gene lost 0 bases and the J gene lost 3 bases, with 9 bases spanning the gap. The CDR3 is 14 residues long. The chain's CDR3 is CASSLGGRDTEAFF. CDR3 DNA: TGCGCCAGCAGCTTGGGAGGGAGGGACACTGAAGCTTTCTTT.

Here the CDR3 DNA reads TGTGCCAGCTCACCTTCCTCCTCTGGAAACACCATATATTTT. It is translated as CASSPSSSGNTIYF. J is TRBJ1-3 and V is TRBV18; no definite D call. This CDR3 spans 14 amino acids. From germline, CDR1 is KGHSH and CDR2 LQKENI. V was trimmed by 3 bases and J by 0 bases, leaving 6 bases between them. The variable domain in full, with the rest retrieved from reference TRBV18 and TRBJ1-3, is NAGVMQNPRHLVRRRGQEARLRCSPMKGHSHVYWYRQLPEEGLKFMVYLQKENIIDESGMPKERFSAEFPKEGPSILRIQQVVRGDSAAYFCASSPSSSGNTIYFGEGSWLTVV.

The chain is built from TRBV6-5 and TRBJ1-5; D unresolved. CDR1 is MNHEY and CDR2 is SVGAGI in the germline V gene. The CDR3 totals 14 residues. The V end was cut by 5 bases, the J end by 0 bases, with 8 bases between. CDR3 coding DNA: TGTGCCAGCAGTCGGGCCACTAGCAATCAGCCCCAGCATTTT. Protein: CASSRATSNQPQHF.

The V gene is TRBV5-1, the J gene TRBJ1-1, with TRBD1 matching 9 bases. This CDR3 comprises 16 residues. V trimming: 5 bases; J trimming: 1 base; junction bases outside the gene matches: 9. Germline CDR1 reads SGHRS; CDR2 reads YFSETQ. CDR3 coding DNA: TGCGCCAGCAGTTCCTTTCCGGGACAGGGGAACACTGAAGCTTTCTTT. This gives the protein CASSSFPGQGNTEAFF.

This chain links TRBV19 with TRBJ2-3; a weak D match, TRBD1 (5 bases). Germline V CDR1 and CDR2: LNHDA, SQIVND (reference sequence). The CDR3 is 15 residues long. Trimming took off 3 bases at V and 1 base at J, with 11 bases between the two ends. The CDR3 sequence is CASSMGLGGTDTQYF. Written as DNA, the CDR3 is TGTGCCAGTAGTATGGGGCTAGGGGGCACAGATACGCAGTATTTT.

The chain carries TRBV10-3 and TRBJ1-5, with TRBD1 matching 8 bases. V lost 6 bases, J lost 1 base, and 2 bases stayed unmatched. Germline CDR1 is ENHRY and CDR2 is SYGVKD. The CDR3 is made up of 14 amino acids. CDR3 nucleotides: TGTGCCATCAGCCAGGGGGCGAGCAATCAGCCCCAGCATTTT. Amino acids: CAISQGASNQPQHF.

The chain employs TRBV10-3 and TRBJ2-7; 9 bases are a match to TRBD2. In germline, CDR1 is ENHRY, CDR2 SYGVKD. This CDR3 comprises 16 residues. J was trimmed by 6 bases and V by 3 bases; bases with no gene match: 12. The CDR3 region has the DNA TGTGCCATCAGTGAAGGGCGGGGGGGGATGTCTGGCGAGCAGTACTTC. Its translation: CAISEGRGGMSGEQYF.